This entry is about one T cell receptor beta chain. What it binds is not known. Germline loops: CDR1 LNHDA, CDR2 SQIVND (reference sequence). V lost 3 bases and J lost 8; bases outside the gene matches: 5. This CDR3 comprises 13 residues. This PCR relied on a set of 60 Vbeta primers and 13 Jbeta primers. The data were produced by immunoSEQ multiplex PCR, yet TCRdb's version contains in-frame clones alone and is incomplete. The sample lists about 140,000 clones; around 80% were seen once. These data are taken from a study of cytomegalovirus exposure and HLA in healthy donors. Though nominally healthy at sampling, donors likely had unrecorded immune exposures. Study-wide results and caveats: Researchers catalogued around 150 TCR beta chains as cytomegalovirus-associated. A missense DCLRE1C variant was associated with V- and J-gene trimming of TCR beta chains in a later analysis, and an independent cohort replicated the association. 87-base-pair reads could not separate some V segments, including TRBV6-2 and TRBV6-3.

This sequence originates from an older woman in good health and CMV-seropositive. This chain links TRBV19 with TRBJ1-2; TRBD1 aligns across 8 bases. Sequencing was performed on PBMCs. CDR3 nucleotide sequence: TGTGCCAGTAGTATCGGACAGGGTAGGGGCTACACCTTC. Translation gives CASSIGQGRGYTF.